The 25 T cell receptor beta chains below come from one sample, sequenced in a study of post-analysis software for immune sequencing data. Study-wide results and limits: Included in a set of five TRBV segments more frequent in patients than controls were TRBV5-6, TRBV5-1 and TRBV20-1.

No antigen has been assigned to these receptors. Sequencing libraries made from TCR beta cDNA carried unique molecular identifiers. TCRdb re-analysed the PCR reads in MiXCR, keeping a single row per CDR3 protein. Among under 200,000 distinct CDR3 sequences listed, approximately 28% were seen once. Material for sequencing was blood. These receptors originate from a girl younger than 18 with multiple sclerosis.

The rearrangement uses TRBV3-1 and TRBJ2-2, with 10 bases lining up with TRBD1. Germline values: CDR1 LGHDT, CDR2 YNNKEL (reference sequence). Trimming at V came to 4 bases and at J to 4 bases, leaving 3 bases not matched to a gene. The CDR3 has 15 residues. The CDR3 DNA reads TGTGCCAGCAGCCCTTGGGACAGGGGCACCGGGGAGCTGTTTTTT. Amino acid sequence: CASSPWDRGTGELFF.

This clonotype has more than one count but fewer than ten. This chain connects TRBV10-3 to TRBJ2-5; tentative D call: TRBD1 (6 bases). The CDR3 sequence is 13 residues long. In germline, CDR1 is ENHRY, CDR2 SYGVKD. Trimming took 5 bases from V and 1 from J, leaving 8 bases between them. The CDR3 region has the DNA TGTGCCATCAGTACAGGGATCCAAGAGACCCAGTACTTC. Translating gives CAISTGIQETQYF.

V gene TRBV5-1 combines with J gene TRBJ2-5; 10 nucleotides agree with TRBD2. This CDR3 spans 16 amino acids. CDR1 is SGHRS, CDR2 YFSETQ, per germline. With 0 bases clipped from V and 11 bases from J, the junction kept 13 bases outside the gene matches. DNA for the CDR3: TGCGCCAGCAGCTTGGCCAGGCTAGCGGGGGTGGATGAGCAGTACTTC. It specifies CASSLARLAGVDEQYF.

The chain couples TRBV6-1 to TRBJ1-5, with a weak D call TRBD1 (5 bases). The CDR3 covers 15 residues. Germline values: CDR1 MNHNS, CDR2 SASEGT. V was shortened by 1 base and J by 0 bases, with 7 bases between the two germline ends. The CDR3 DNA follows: TGTGCCAGCAGTGAAGTTCAGGGTAGCAATCAGCCCCAGCATTTT. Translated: CASSEVQGSNQPQHF.

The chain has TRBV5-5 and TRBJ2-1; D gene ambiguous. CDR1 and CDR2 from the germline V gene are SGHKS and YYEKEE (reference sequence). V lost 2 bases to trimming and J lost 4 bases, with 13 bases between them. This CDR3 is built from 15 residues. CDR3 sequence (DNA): TGTGCCAGCAGCTTATTCGAAACGATATACAATGAGCAGTTCTTC. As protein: CASSLFETIYNEQFF.

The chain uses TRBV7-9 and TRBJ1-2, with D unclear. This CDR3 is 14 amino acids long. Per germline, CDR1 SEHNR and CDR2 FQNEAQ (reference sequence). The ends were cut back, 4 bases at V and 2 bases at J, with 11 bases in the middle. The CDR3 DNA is TGTGCCAGCAGCTCCCGGACGGTAAACTATGGCTACACCTTC. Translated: CASSSRTVNYGYTF.

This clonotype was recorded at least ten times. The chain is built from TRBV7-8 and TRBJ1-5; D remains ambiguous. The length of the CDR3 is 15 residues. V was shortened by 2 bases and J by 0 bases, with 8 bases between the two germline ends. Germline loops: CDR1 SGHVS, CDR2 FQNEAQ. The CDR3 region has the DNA TGTGCCAGCAGCTTAAAAGCGGGTAGCAATCAGCCCCAGCATTTT. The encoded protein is CASSLKAGSNQPQHF.

The CDR3 bases are TGTGCCAGCAGCTTAGAAACGGGGGCGGGCACCGGGGAGCTGTTTTTT. Encoded protein: CASSLETGAGTGELFF. V and J are TRBV7-8 and TRBJ2-2; D is tentatively TRBD1 or TRBD2 (6 bases each). V lost 1 base and J lost 4, with 13 bases in between. CDR1 is SGHVS and CDR2 is FQNEAQ in the germline V gene. The CDR3 spans 16 residues.

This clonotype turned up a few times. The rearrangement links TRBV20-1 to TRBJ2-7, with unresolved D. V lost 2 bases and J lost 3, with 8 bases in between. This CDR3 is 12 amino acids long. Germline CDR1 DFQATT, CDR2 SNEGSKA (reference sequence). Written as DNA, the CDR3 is TGCAGTGCTAGAAAGCAGAACTACGAGCAGTACTTC. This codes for CSARKQNYEQYF.

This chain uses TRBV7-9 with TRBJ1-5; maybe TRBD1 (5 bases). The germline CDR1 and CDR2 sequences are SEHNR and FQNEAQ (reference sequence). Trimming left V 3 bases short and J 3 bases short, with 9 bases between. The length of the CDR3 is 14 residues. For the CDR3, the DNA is TGTGCCAGCAGCTTCGCGGGGCCCAATCAGCCCCAGCATTTT. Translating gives CASSFAGPNQPQHF.

This CDR3 reads CASSYSGLTANSPLHF. Written as DNA, the CDR3 is TGTGCCAGCAGTTACTCGGGTCTCACCGCGAATTCACCCCTCCACTTT. The chain links TRBV6-5 to TRBJ1-6; no definite D call. The germline V gene encodes CDR1 MNHEY and CDR2 SVGAGI. This CDR3 is built from 16 residues. V lost 0 bases and J lost 7, with 13 bases in between.

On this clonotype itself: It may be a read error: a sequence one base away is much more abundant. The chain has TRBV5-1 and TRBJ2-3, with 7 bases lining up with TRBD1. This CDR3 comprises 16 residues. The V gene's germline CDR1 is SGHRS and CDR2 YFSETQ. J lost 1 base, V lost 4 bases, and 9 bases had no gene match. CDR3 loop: CASSHHRGAGTDTQYF. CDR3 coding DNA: TGCGCCAGCAGCCACCACAGGGGAGCAGGCACAGATACGCAGTATTTT.

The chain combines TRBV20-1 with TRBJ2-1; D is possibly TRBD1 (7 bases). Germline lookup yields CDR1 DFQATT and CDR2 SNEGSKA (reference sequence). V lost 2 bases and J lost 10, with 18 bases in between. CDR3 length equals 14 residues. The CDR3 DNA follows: TGCAGTGCTAGAAGCCAGGGGGGTTGGGGCGAGCAGTTCTTC. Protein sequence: CSARSQGGWGEQFF.

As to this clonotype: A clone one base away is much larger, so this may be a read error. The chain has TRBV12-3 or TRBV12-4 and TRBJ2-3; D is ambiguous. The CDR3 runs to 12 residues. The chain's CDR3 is CTSSSLSDTQYF. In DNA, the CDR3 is TGTACCAGCAGTTCCCTATCCGATACGCAGTATTTT.

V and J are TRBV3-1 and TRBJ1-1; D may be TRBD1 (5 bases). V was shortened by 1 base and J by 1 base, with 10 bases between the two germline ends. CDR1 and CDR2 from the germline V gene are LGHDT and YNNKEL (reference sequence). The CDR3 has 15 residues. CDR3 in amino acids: CASSQVGGGNTEAFF. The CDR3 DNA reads TGTGCCAGCAGCCAAGTGGGCGGGGGGAACACTGAAGCTTTCTTT. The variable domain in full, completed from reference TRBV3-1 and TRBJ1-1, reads DTAVSQTPKYLVTQMGNDKSIKCEQNLGHDTMYWYKQDSKKFLKIMFSYNNKELIINETVPNRFSPKSPDKAHLNLHINSLELGDSAVYFCASSQVGGGNTEAFFGQGTRLTVV.

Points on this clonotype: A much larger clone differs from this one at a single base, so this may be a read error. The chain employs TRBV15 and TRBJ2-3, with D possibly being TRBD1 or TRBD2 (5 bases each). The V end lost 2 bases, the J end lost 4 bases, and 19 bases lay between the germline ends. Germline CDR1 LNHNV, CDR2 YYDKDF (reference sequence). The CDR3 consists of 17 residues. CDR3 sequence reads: CATSRLAGRGHPDTQYF. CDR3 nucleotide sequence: TGTGCCACCAGCAGACTAGCTGGACGCGGACATCCAGATACGCAGTATTTT. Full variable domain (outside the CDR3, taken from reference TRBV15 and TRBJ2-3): DAMVIQNPRYQVTQFGKPVTLSCSQTLNHNVMYWYQQKSSQAPKLLFHYYDKDFNNEADTPDNFQSRRPNTSFCFLDIRSPGLGDTAMYLCATSRLAGRGHPDTQYFGPGTRLTVL.

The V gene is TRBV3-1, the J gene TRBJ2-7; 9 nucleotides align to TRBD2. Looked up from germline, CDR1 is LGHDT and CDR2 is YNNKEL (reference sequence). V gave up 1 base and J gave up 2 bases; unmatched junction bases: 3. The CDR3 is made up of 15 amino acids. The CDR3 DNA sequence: TGTGCCAGCAGCCAAGGACTAGCGGTTCCCTACGAGCAGTACTTC. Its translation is CASSQGLAVPYEQYF.

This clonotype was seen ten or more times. CDR3 sequence (DNA): TGTGCCAGCAGCTTAGCCCCCCCCAAGGGTAGGGAGACCCAGTACTTC. This encodes CASSLAPPKGRETQYF. This rearrangement joins TRBV7-6 to TRBJ2-5; D unclear. This CDR3 has 16 residues. Trimming took off 0 bases at V and 5 bases at J, with 16 bases between the two ends. Germline loops: CDR1 SGHVS, CDR2 FNYEAQ.

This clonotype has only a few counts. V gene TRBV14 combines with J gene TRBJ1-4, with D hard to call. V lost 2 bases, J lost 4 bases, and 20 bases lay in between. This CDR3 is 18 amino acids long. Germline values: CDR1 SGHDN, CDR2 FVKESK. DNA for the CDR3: TGTGCCAGCAGCCAACCGATTGGCAGCACGAGTTTTAATGAAAAACTGTTTTTT. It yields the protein CASSQPIGSTSFNEKLFF.

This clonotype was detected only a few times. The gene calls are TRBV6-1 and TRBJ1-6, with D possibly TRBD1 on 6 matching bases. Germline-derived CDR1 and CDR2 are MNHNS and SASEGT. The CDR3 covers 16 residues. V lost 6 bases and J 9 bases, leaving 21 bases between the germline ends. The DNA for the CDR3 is TGTGCCAGCAGCGAACGGGGACACCTCAAGGGTTCACCCCTCCACTTT. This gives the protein CASSERGHLKGSPLHF.

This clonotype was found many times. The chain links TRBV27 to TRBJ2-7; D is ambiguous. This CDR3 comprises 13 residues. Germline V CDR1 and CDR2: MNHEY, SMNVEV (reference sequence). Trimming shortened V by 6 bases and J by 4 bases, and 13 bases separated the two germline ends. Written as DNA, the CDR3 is TGTGCCAGCAGCCCTACTCCGAAATACGAGCAGTACTTC. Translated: CASSPTPKYEQYF.

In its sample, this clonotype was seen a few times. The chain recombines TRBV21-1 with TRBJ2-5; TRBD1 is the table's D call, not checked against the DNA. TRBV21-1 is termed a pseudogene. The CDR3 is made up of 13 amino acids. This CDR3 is CASSKVRGETQYF. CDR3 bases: TGTGCCAGCAGCAAAGTGAGGGGAGAGACCCAGTACTTC.

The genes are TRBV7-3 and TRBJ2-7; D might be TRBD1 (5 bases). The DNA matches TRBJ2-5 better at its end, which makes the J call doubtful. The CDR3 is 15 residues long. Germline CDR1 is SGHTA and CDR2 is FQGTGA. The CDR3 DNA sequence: TGTGCCAGCAGGCGAGGATCCGGACAACAAGAGACCCAGTACTTC. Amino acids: CASRRGSGQQETQYF.

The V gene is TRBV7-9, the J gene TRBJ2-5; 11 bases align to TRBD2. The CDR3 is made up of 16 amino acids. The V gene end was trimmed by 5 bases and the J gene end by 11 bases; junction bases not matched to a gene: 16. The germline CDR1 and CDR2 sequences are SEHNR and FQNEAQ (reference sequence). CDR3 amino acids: CASSQSLAGAYLGQYF. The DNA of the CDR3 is TGTGCCAGCAGCCAGTCACTAGCGGGAGCCTACTTGGGGCAGTACTTC.

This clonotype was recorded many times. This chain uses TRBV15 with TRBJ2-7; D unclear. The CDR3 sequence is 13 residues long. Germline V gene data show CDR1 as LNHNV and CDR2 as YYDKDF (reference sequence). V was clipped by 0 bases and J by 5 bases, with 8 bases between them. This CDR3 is CATSRDRLDEQYF. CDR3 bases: TGTGCCACCAGCAGAGATCGTCTAGACGAGCAGTACTTC. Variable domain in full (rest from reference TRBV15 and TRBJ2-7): DAMVIQNPRYQVTQFGKPVTLSCSQTLNHNVMYWYQQKSSQAPKLLFHYYDKDFNNEADTPDNFQSRRPNTSFCFLDIRSPGLGDTAMYLCATSRDRLDEQYFGPGTRLTVT.